Below, 18 T cell receptor beta chains from the same sample are listed, as sequenced in a study of T cell changes during pregnancy in multiple sclerosis. Sequencing was performed with immunoSEQ multiplex PCR; in TCRdb, only in-frame clones are kept and a portion is missing. Of approximately 60,000 clones in the sample, roughly 94% were seen once. The sample here was CD4+ T cells from peripheral blood mononuclear cells, taken in the second trimester of pregnancy. These receptor sequences come from a female donor with multiple sclerosis, enrolled in a pregnancy study.

The chain combines TRBV7-6 with TRBJ2-7, with a weak D call TRBD1 (6 bases). Germline V gene lookup returns CDR1 SGHVS and CDR2 FNYEAQ. Trimming removed 2 bases at V and 5 bases at J, with 13 bases between. This CDR3 is built from 14 residues. The chain's CDR3 is CASSLSSGAHEQYF. CDR3 nucleotide sequence: TGTGCCAGCAGCTTAAGTTCAGGGGCCCACGAGCAGTACTTC.

The J gene is TRBJ1-3, the V gene TRBV11-2; 7 nucleotides agree with TRBD1. V lost 7 bases and J lost 4; bases outside the gene matches: 13. CDR3 size: 16 residues. Germline-derived CDR1 and CDR2 are SGHAT and FQNNGV. CDR3 amino acids: CASKGSMEGAGNTIYF. For the CDR3, the DNA is TGTGCCAGCAAGGGGAGCATGGAGGGGGCCGGAAACACCATATATTTT.

V and J are TRBV9 and TRBJ2-5; D is ambiguous. Trimming shortened V by 0 bases and J by 2 bases, and 17 bases separated the two germline ends. The CDR3 has 17 residues. CDR1 is SGDLS, CDR2 YYNGEE, per germline. This CDR3 is CASSVAPLLQEQETQYF. In nucleotides, the CDR3 is TGTGCCAGCAGCGTAGCTCCGTTACTACAAGAACAAGAGACCCAGTACTTC.

This chain joins TRBV18 and TRBJ2-7, with D perhaps matching TRBD1 (6 bases). CDR3 length: 14 residues. V lost 4 bases, J lost 3 bases, and 13 bases lay in between. Germline assignment: CDR1 KGHSH and CDR2 LQKENI. DNA for the CDR3: TGTGCCAGCTCACTCTCCGGACAGCTCTACGAGCAGTACTTC. Protein product: CASSLSGQLYEQYF. The full variable domain, its missing parts supplied by reference TRBV18 and TRBJ2-7, is NAGVMQNPRHLVRRRGQEARLRCSPMKGHSHVYWYRQLPEEGLKFMVYLQKENIIDESGMPKERFSAEFPKEGPSILRIQQVVRGDSAAYFCASSLSGQLYEQYFGPGTRLTVT.

The chain carries TRBV28 and TRBJ1-2; TRBD1 is a possible D gene (6 bases). The CDR3 extends over 13 amino acids. Trimming took 1 base from V and 8 from J, leaving 11 bases between them. CDR1 and CDR2 (germline): MDHEN, SYDVKM. CDR3 residues: CASSLFQRGGYTF. In DNA, the CDR3 is TGTGCCAGCAGTTTATTCCAGAGGGGGGGCTACACCTTC.

The V and J genes are TRBV30 and TRBJ2-2; no definite D call. The V end lost 5 bases, the J end lost 5 bases, and 15 bases lay between the germline ends. Germline assignment: CDR1 GTSNPN and CDR2 SVGIG (reference sequence). The CDR3 runs to 14 residues. The CDR3 region has the DNA TGTGCCTGGGCTCCAGGCGCACGGACCGGGGAGCTGTTTTTT. Encoded protein: CAWAPGARTGELFF.

This sequence joins TRBV7-9 and TRBJ2-5; D is unresolved. Germline V gene sequence: CDR1 SEHNR, CDR2 FQNEAQ (reference sequence). The ends were cut back, 7 bases at V and 4 bases at J, with 16 bases in the middle. This CDR3 is built from 14 residues. In nucleotides, the CDR3 is TGTGCCAGCACCTCCCCGACGGGTACAGAGACCCAGTACTTC. Translation: CASTSPTGTETQYF.

The chain combines TRBV6-4 with TRBJ2-1; 12 bases are a match to TRBD2. The CDR3 has 15 amino acids. Germline values: CDR1 MRHNA, CDR2 SNTAGT. Germline trimming cut 5 bases from V and 5 bases from J; bases unmatched to any gene: 4. In nucleotides, the CDR3 is TGTGCCAGCAGTACCCTAGCGGGGGGGAACAATGAGCAGTTCTTC. Its translation: CASSTLAGGNNEQFF.

V is TRBV28 and J is TRBJ2-7; 8 nucleotides agree with TRBD2. Germline V gene sequence: CDR1 MDHEN, CDR2 SYDVKM. The CDR3 extends over 15 amino acids. The J segment lost 5 bases and the V segment lost 4 bases, leaving 10 bases of the junction unmatched. Here the CDR3 reads CASSSGGGTGHEQYF. As DNA, the CDR3 is TGTGCCAGCAGTTCGGGGGGGGGCACAGGCCACGAGCAGTACTTC.

The chain links TRBV7-2 to TRBJ2-7; D is uncertain. The CDR3 totals 13 residues. V was cut by 2 bases and J by 0 bases, with 5 bases left in between. The germline gives CDR1 SGHTA, CDR2 FQGNSA. CDR3 nucleotide sequence: TGTGCCAGCAGCTTAATCGTCTCCTACGAGCAGTACTTC. The encoded protein is CASSLIVSYEQYF.

The chain uses TRBV5-5 and TRBJ2-7; 7 bases line up with TRBD1. Per the germline V gene, CDR1 is SGHKS and CDR2 is YYEKEE (reference sequence). This CDR3 has 14 residues. V shed 1 base, J shed 4 bases, and the junction held 5 bases outside the gene matches. The CDR3 here is CASSLQGVGYEQYF. DNA for the CDR3: TGTGCCAGCAGCTTGCAGGGGGTCGGGTACGAGCAGTACTTC.

Note on this clone: The final CDR3 position lacks the conserved phenylalanine or tryptophan, pointing to a likely read error. No DNA is shown, since the ends of the CDR3 on it are uncertain; the CDR3 is the one TCRdb lists. The rearrangement links TRBV6-1 to TRBJ1-2; the D call TRBD1 from the table was never checked on the DNA. The CDR3 is 14 amino acids long, termini counted. Germline CDR1 and CDR2: MNHNS and SASEGT. CDR3 loop: CASSVTGDRVAEAV.

The V and J genes are TRBV18 and TRBJ2-7, with D possibly matching TRBD1 (5 bases). V was cut by 0 bases and J by 7 bases, with 13 bases left in between. The CDR3 runs 14 residues. The V gene's germline CDR1 is KGHSH and CDR2 LQKENI. In DNA, the CDR3 is TGTGCCAGCTCACCACCGGGTAGGGGCGGTGAGCAGTACTTC. Amino acid sequence: CASSPPGRGGEQYF.

The chain joins TRBV27 to TRBJ2-1; 7 positions agree with TRBD1. Germline loops: CDR1 MNHEY, CDR2 SMNVEV (reference sequence). This CDR3 is 16 amino acids long. Unmatched junction bases numbered 6, after V lost 3 bases and J lost 1 base. CDR3 region: CASSLLNRGSYNEQFF. The CDR3 bases are TGTGCCAGCAGTTTGCTCAACAGGGGTTCCTACAATGAGCAGTTCTTC.

V gene TRBV27 combines with J gene TRBJ1-5; the match to TRBD1 covers 7 bases. The CDR3 sequence is 15 residues long. J lost 7 bases, V lost 3 bases, and 9 bases had no gene match. Per the germline V gene, CDR1 is MNHEY and CDR2 is SMNVEV (reference sequence). The CDR3 here is CASSLGDRANQPQHF. CDR3 in DNA: TGTGCCAGCAGTTTGGGAGACAGGGCAAACCAGCCCCAGCATTTT.

This rearrangement joins TRBV6-1 to TRBJ2-7; 7 nucleotides agree with TRBD2. This CDR3 is built from 14 residues. The junction had 6 bases not matched to a gene; V was cut back by 7 bases and J by 0 bases. Germline V gene sequence: CDR1 MNHNS, CDR2 SASEGT. CDR3 amino acids: CASTPSGPSYEQYF. In DNA form, the CDR3 reads TGTGCCAGCACCCCTAGCGGACCCTCCTACGAGCAGTACTTC.

This clone occurred once. This sequence joins TRBV7-9 and TRBJ2-5, with D uncertain. Germline CDR1 reads SEHNR; CDR2 reads FQNEAQ (reference sequence). V lost 3 bases to trimming and J lost 5 bases, with 7 bases between them. The CDR3 sequence is 12 residues long. For the CDR3, the DNA is TGTGCCAGCAGCTTTGCTGCGGAGACCCAGTACTTC. This encodes CASSFAAETQYF.

V is TRBV18 and J is TRBJ1-1; D remains unclear. The V end was cut by 3 bases, the J end by 1 base, with 27 bases between. CDR1 KGHSH and CDR2 LQKENI come from the germline V gene. The CDR3 consists of 20 residues. The chain's CDR3 is CASSPIHLERGTIENTEAFF. CDR3 nucleotides: TGTGCCAGCTCACCCATACACCTAGAGCGGGGAACTATAGAGAACACTGAAGCTTTCTTT.